The rows below give T cell receptor beta chains drawn from one sample of a study of T-cell reconstitution after alpha-beta-depleted transplantation in children. TCRdb fed the PCR reads into MiXCR, producing one record per CDR3 protein. The sample shows 700,000 to 850,000 distinct CDR3 sequences, 15% to 20% of them seen only once. The sequencing here drew on PBMCs, mostly from graft donor cells, taken 360 days after TCRalphabeta/CD19-depleted stem cell transplant. The receptors here all came from a male patient between 5 and 17 years old who had a stem cell transplant for acute lymphoblastic leukemia, so the T cells may come from the graft donor. Each CDR3 is given with its conserved first and last residue. A D gene is named only where the DNA matches it firmly. The listing skips clone size in some rows; elsewhere it reads once, few, many or a size class.

V gene	D gene	clone size	J gene	CDR3 DNA	CDR3 protein
TRBV5-1	TRBD1	NA	TRBJ2-7	TGCGCCAGCGGACCGACAGGGGGTTCCTACGAGCAGTACTTC	CASGPTGGSYEQYF
TRBV29-1	TRBD1	few	TRBJ2-1	TGCAGCGCCGCGGACAGGGGGTCCTACAATGAGCAGTTCTTC	CSAADRGSYNEQFF
TRBV5-1	TRBD2	NA	TRBJ2-1	TGCGCCAGCAGCTCCTTAGCGGGAGTCGACAATGAGCAGTTCTTC	CASSSLAGVDNEQFF
TRBV18	NA	NA	TRBJ2-5	TGTGCCAGCTCACCACCTCCAGACGAGACCCAGTACTTC	CASSPPPDETQYF
TRBV5-1	TRBD1	NA	TRBJ1-1	TGCGCCAGCAGCCCATACAGGGGGCCTTCTGAAGCTTTCTTT	CASSPYRGPSEAFF
TRBV12-3/TRBV12-4	NA	NA	TRBJ1-2	TGTGCCAGCAGTTCCCGGACAAGACAGGGCTACACCTTC	CASSSRTRQGYTF
TRBV25-1	NA	NA	TRBJ1-2	TGTGCCAGCAGTGACCCCGGACTCAGGACCTATGGCTACACCTTC	CASSDPGLRTYGYTF
TRBV12-3/TRBV12-4	NA	NA	TRBJ2-7	TGTGCCAGCAGCACGGGTGCGGAGAGTTCCCACGAGCAGTACTTC	CASSTGAESSHEQYF
TRBV28	NA	NA	TRBJ2-1	TGTGCCAGCAGTTTTAGCGGAGGGGTCCCTTGGAATGAGCAGTTCTTC	CASSFSGGVPWNEQFF
TRBV15	NA	few	TRBJ2-4	TGTGCCACCAGCAGAGAAAGGTCCGGGGCCAAAAACATTCAGTACTTC	CATSRERSGAKNIQYF
TRBV25-1	NA	NA	TRBJ2-1	TGTGCCAGCAGTGAAGTCAGTTTTTGGGGTGAGCAGTTCTTC	CASSEVSFWGEQFF
TRBV5-1	TRBD2	few	TRBJ2-3	TGCGCCAGCAGCTTGGTGCACACTAGCGGCCATTCCACAGATACGCAGTATTTT	CASSLVHTSGHSTDTQYF
TRBV9	NA	few	TRBJ2-5	TGTGCCAGCAGCGCCCGAGGTCGGGAAACCCGAACCAGCCAAGAGACCCAGTACTTC	CASSARGRETRTSQETQYF
TRBV11-3	TRBD1	NA	TRBJ1-1	TGTGCCAGCAGCTCGGGACAGGGGATCCCGGGGAACACTGAAGCTTTCTTT	CASSSGQGIPGNTEAFF
TRBV29-1	TRBD2	many	TRBJ2-2	TGCAGCGGGACCGCAGCGGGGGACACCGGGGAGCTGTTTTTT	CSGTAAGDTGELFF
TRBV7-7	TRBD2	few	TRBJ2-1	TGTGCCAGCAGCTCTGGCGCGGGAGCGGATGAGCAGTTCTTC	CASSSGAGADEQFF
TRBV20-1	TRBD2	NA	TRBJ2-3	TGCAGTGCCATGACTAGCGGGAGGCTCAATACGCAGTATTTT	CSAMTSGRLNTQYF
TRBV20-1	TRBD2	few	TRBJ2-3	TGCAGTGCTAGAGTGGTAGCGGGAGCCCCAGATACGCAGTATTTT	CSARVVAGAPDTQYF
TRBV20-1	NA	few	TRBJ2-4	TGCTGTGCTAGAGATCAGGGGACTGGAGGGAAAAACATTCAGTACTTC	CCARDQGTGGKNIQYF
TRBV5-1	NA	many	TRBJ1-4	TGCGCCAGCAGCCCTGGGTCGGGGGTGTCTAATGAAAAACTGTTTTTT	CASSPGSGVSNEKLFF
TRBV13	TRBD1	few	TRBJ1-2	TGTGCCAGCAGCACCCAGGGGGCCTATGGCTACACCTTC	CASSTQGAYGYTF
TRBV4-1	TRBD2	few	TRBJ2-7	TGCGCCAGCAGCCATTTAGCGGGAGGCACCTACGAGCAGTACTTC	CASSHLAGGTYEQYF
TRBV18	NA	few	TRBJ2-7	TGTGCCAGCTCACCGCCTAACGGCCACGAGCAGTACTTC	CASSPPNGHEQYF
TRBV4-1	NA	few	TRBJ2-3	TGCGCCAGCAGCTCACCCGCTAAAGATAGCACAGATACGCAGTATTTT	CASSSPAKDSTDTQYF
TRBV29-1	NA	NA	TRBJ2-7	TGCAGCGCCCGAGCGGTTTTCTCCTACGAGCAGTACTTC	CSARAVFSYEQYF
TRBV6-2/TRBV6-3	NA	NA	TRBJ1-5	TGTGCCAGCAGTTACGGGAGTGGGGCCGGGAGGAGCAATCAGCCCCAGCATTTT	CASSYGSGAGRSNQPQHF
TRBV10-3	TRBD1	few	TRBJ2-7	TGTGCCATCTCCGGACAGGGACTTGGGGAGCAGTACTTC	CAISGQGLGEQYF
TRBV12-3/TRBV12-4	NA	NA	TRBJ2-1	TGTGCCAGCAGTTTGAGGGGCTCAGAACAGCAGTTCTTC	CASSLRGSEQQFF
TRBV12-3/TRBV12-4	NA	many	TRBJ2-1	TGTGCCAGCAGTTTCGGCGGAGCCTACAATGAGCAGTTCTTC	CASSFGGAYNEQFF
TRBV29-1	NA	few	TRBJ2-7	TGCAGCGTTGTGGGGGGCCTACAGGGACGACCTTTCTACGAGCAGTACTTC	CSVVGGLQGRPFYEQYF
TRBV9	TRBD1	few	TRBJ2-1	TGTGCCAGCAGCGAAACAGGGGGACCGTACAATGAGCAGTTCTTC	CASSETGGPYNEQFF